This TCR beta chain appears in the sequencing data of a study of cytomegalovirus exposure and HLA in healthy donors. This clone was seen just once. Some clones are missing from TCRdb's copy, which holds only in-frame ones; the method was immunoSEQ multiplex PCR. Among fewer than 150,000 clones listed, about 82% were seen once. The donors were members of the validation cohort comprising about 130 subjects, separate from the roughly 670-subject first cohort. The TCR comes from a man in his late teens or twenties in good health and CMV-seronegative. Sequencing was performed on PBMCs.

This CDR3 reads CAGGGNSYNEQFF. DNA for the CDR3: TGTGCCGGTGGGGGGAACTCCTACAATGAGCAGTTCTTC. The chain joins TRBV2 to TRBJ2-1, with D possibly matching TRBD2 (6 bases). This CDR3 region has 13 residues. From germline, CDR1 is SNHLY and CDR2 FYNNEI. V dropped 11 bases and J dropped 0 bases, with 11 bases sitting between them.